This T cell receptor (beta chain) was obtained from a study of response to subunit inactivated influenza vaccine (dated 2018 in TCRdb). Broadly, across the study: Deep quantitative T cell receptor repertoire profiling was used in the study to track responses to a trivalent subunit inactivated influenza vaccine.

The CDR3 has 14 amino acids, counting the end cysteine and phenylalanine. CDR3 DNA only is kept here, 42 bases in frame from base 1. V and J are truncated by 8 bases and 0 bases respectively, leaving an intervening sequence of 10 bases. In the germline V gene, CDR1 corresponds to SGHTA and CDR2 to FQGNSA. To prepare the library, RT-PCR was applied. Data came from an Illumina HiSeq 2500. Using fastp trimming at Q25 and MiXCR clonotype assembly, TCRdb reanalyzed the public sequencing data and kept in-frame beta chains. Each CDR3 protein gets just one entry, which takes the most common genes and DNA from the rows behind it. The sample yields 500,000 to 750,000 distinct CDR3 sequences; 14% were counted once. More than 9.5% of the sample comes from the top ten. General findings and caveats noted by the study authors: It was suggested by the authors that each seasonal influenza vaccination may recruit only a limited number of new T cells.

This clonotype was observed a few times. Its antigen specificity is not known. No much larger clone exists at a distance of one base, and base qualities are not known. The sample in question was PBMCs from blood, obtained 12 days after vaccination. This receptor was identified in a man aged 45-65 years who received an inactivated influenza vaccine. Donor details come from another sample of the same person, matched by shared clones. The rearrangement combines TRBV7-2 with TRBJ2-2; too little of a D gene remains to name it. The CDR3 region has the sequence CASLWTTNTGELFF. In nucleotide form, the sequence is TGTGCCAGCCTGTGGACCACGAACACCGGGGAGCTGTTTTTT.